The present entry profiles one TCR beta chain with its context. What antigen it recognizes has not been identified. Per-base qualities were not stored, and no clone one base away is much larger. Library construction relied on the immunoSEQ multiplex PCR assay. Turning to the authors' computational methods: The Chao-Jaccard similarity index and counts of shared clonotypes were used to quantify repertoire overlap between subsets. What TCRdb holds here is the immuneACCESS table cut down to in-frame rearrangements. Part of the clones is not present; checked against another copy, under half of the missing clones reflect an unresolved V gene, and the others are unexplained. V and J calls and clone size follow that table, whereas D and trimming were derived from the DNA. The sample contains approximately 79,000 clones, 83% of them found a single time. The ten largest clones represent about 0.58% of the sample.

The time point label on this specimen signifies: sample from a COVID-19-recovered individual after infection. The donors were patients who had recovered from mild-to-severe COVID-19. Memory T cell samples that were not cultured went straight to sequencing right after ex vivo isolation. From peripheral blood mononuclear cells, the researchers isolated CD4+ total memory, central memory, effector memory and circulating T follicular helper cells. This record belongs to a study of CD4 T cell repertoires in COVID-19 (TCRdb year 2021). Study-wide context: To analyze cross-reactivity, CFSE-low cells were expanded with IL-2 for approximately 10 days and then labeled again and restimulated with spike proteins from other coronaviruses. The study characterized naturally processed CD4+ T cell responses to SARS-CoV-2 spike and nucleoprotein in COVID-19-recovered individuals, using TCR Vbeta sequencing to assess clonal composition. In a few recovered individuals, the TCR Vbeta repertoire of SARS-CoV-2-reactive T cells was analyzed at the subset level.

The germline V gene specifies MNHNS as CDR1 and SASEGT as CDR2. The CDR3 starts with the cysteine, ends with the phenylalanine, and has 12 residues. The retained sequence is limited to the CDR3, 36 bases, with the frame set at the first base. At the junction V is shortened by 2 bases and J by 6 bases, with 7 bases in between. The paper's findings and limits, for the study overall: Two or all three memory subsets shared several of the most expanded SARS-CoV-2-reactive clonotypes, which suggests intraclonal diversification. Between about 6 and 28% of SARS-CoV-2 clonotypes were also detected in SARS-CoV and/or HKU1 spike-stimulated secondary cultures, consistent with cross-reactivity.

This TCR derives from a human donor who had COVID-19. The specimen was CD4+ T cells from peripheral blood, collected after recovery from COVID-19. The sequence joins TRBV6-1 to TRBJ2-5, with no D gene named confidently. The CDR3 amino acid sequence is: CASSEFEQTQYF. The nucleotide sequence reads as follows: TGTGCCAGCAGTGAATTTGAGCAGACCCAGTACTTC.